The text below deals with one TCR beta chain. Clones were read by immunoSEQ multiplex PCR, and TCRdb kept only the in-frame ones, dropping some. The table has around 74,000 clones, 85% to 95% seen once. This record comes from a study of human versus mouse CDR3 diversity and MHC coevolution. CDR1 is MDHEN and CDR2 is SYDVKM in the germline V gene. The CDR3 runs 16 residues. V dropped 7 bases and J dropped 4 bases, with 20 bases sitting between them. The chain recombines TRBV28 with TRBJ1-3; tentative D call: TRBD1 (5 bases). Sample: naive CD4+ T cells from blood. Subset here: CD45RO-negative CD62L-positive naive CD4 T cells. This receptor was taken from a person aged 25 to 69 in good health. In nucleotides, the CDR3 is TGTGCCAGCAATAACAGGTGGGGAGGTAGCGGAAACACCATATATTTT. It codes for CASNNRWGGSGNTIYF.